One TCR beta chain is described in this entry. Its antigen is currently unknown. This record belongs to a study of shared clonotypes between healthy human individuals. CD45RA+ naive and CD45RA-negative memory subsets were separated from CD4+ cells. Each subset's genomic DNA was shared equally among a number of immunoSEQ plates. Data came from immunoSEQ multiplex PCR; TCRdb stores just in-frame clones and leaves some out. The table has a few million clones, 85% to 95% seen once. Study-level points and caveats: Relative to clonotypes present in all four donors, those not shared had lower generation probabilities. Estimated richness was generally greater in naive than memory subsets.

The source is a young man in good health. Some clones in this sample may be carry-over from other donors' samples. The sequenced sample consisted of naive CD4+ T cells from PBMCs. Subset denoted: CD45RA+ positively selected.

DNA for the CDR3: TGTGCCAGCAGTTTAAACGCGGGACAGCTGAGCTCCTACGAGCAGTACTTC. Translated: CASSLNAGQLSSYEQYF. J is TRBJ2-7 and V is TRBV28; possibly TRBD1 for D (7 bases). The CDR3 is made up of 17 amino acids. Between the trimmed V and J ends, which lost 2 bases and 0 bases, there was a span of 17 bases. The V gene's germline CDR1 is MDHEN and CDR2 SYDVKM.